These 3 T cell receptor beta chains share one sample of origin, sequenced in a study of shared clonotypes between healthy human individuals (dated by TCRdb to the early 2020s). Library preparation employed the immunoSEQ multiplex PCR assay. TCRdb holds this immuneACCESS table with in-frame rearrangements only. Some clones are missing; in checked studies, unresolved V genes explain under half, and the rest has no known cause. This sample lists under 350,000 clones; around 86% were detected once. The ten largest clones represent 15% to 20% of the sample. Input material: memory CD8+ T cells sorted from blood. The cell subset or site label here, explained by the study, means: CD45RO+ cells pooled with CCR7-negative TemRA cells. These receptors were collected from a man between 18 and 29 years old in good health.

This chain uses TRBV5-6 with TRBJ1-6; possibly TRBD1 for D (6 bases). V dropped 1 base and J dropped 7 bases, with 15 bases sitting between them. The CDR3 consists of 16 residues. Germline-derived CDR1 and CDR2 are SGHDT and YYEEEE. CDR3 in amino acids: CASSLKGQGPNSPLHF. The CDR3 DNA is TGTGCCAGCAGCTTGAAGGGGCAGGGGCCAAATTCACCCCTCCACTTT.

The V gene is TRBV5-1, the J gene TRBJ2-7; 9 bases are shared with TRBD1. Unmatched junction bases numbered 6, after V lost 4 bases and J lost 4 bases. This CDR3 has 14 residues. The V gene's germline CDR1 is SGHRS and CDR2 YFSETQ. This CDR3 is CASSIGTGSYEQYF. The CDR3 region has the DNA TGCGCCAGCAGCATCGGGACAGGGAGTTACGAGCAGTACTTC.

This clone showed up just a few times. This sample includes further DNA sequences coding for the same CDR3. The CDR3 loop reads CASSGLEDNEQFF. Here the CDR3 DNA reads TGTGCCAGCAGCGGGTTGGAGGACAATGAGCAGTTCTTC. The chain has TRBV9 and TRBJ2-1; TRBD2 is a possible D gene (5 bases). The V gene lost 3 bases and the J gene lost 5 bases, with 9 bases spanning the gap. Germline V gene lookup returns CDR1 SGDLS and CDR2 YYNGEE. The CDR3 runs to 13 residues.